This TCR beta chain was sequenced for a study of cytomegalovirus exposure and HLA in healthy donors. The CDR3 contains 13 residues. V was shortened by 9 bases and J by 2 bases, with 14 bases between the two germline ends. Germline-derived CDR1 and CDR2 are LNHDA and SQIVND (reference sequence). TCRdb keeps only in-frame clones here, not all; method: immunoSEQ multiplex PCR. Of 140,000 or so clones in the sample, approximately 90% were seen once. This receptor was taken from a young man in good health and CMV-seropositive. Source material: PBMCs. The chain links TRBV19 to TRBJ2-7; D ambiguous. This chain's CDR3 is CASSGPFTYEQYF. In DNA, the CDR3 is TGTGCCAGCTCAGGTCCTTTTACCTACGAGCAGTACTTC. The whole variable domain, remainder taken from reference TRBV19 and TRBJ2-7, is DGGITQSPKYLFRKEGQNVTLSCEQNLNHDAMYWYRQDPGQGLRLIYYSQIVNDFQKGDIAEGYSVSREKKESFPLTVTSAQKNPTAFYLCASSGPFTYEQYFGPGTRLTVT.